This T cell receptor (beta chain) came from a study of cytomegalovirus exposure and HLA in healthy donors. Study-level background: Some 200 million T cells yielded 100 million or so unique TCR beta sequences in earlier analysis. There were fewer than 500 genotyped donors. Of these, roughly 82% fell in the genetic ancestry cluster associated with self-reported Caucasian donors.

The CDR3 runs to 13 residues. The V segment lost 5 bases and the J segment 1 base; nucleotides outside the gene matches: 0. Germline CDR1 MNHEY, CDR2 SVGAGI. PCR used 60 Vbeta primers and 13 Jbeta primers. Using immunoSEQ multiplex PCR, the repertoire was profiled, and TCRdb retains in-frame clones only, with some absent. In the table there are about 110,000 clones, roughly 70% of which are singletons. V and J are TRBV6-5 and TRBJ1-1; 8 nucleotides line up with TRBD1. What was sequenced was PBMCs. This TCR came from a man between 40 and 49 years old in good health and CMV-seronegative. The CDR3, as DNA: TGTGCCAGCAGTGACAGGGGGAACACTGAAGCTTTCTTT. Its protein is CASSDRGNTEAFF.